The clone carrying this TCR beta chain has ten or more counts. Its specificity is not known. Germline and junction disagree at one end, which may indicate a read error. This sample stems from a study of radiation and T cells in renal cell carcinoma. Study-level points and caveats: Top tumor clonotypes rose in blood 2 weeks post-radiation, then contracted.

Time point specified: baseline pretreatment blood. Treatment noted: 15 Gy SBRT to primary tumor, nephrectomy 4 weeks later. Germline CDR1 is SNHLY and CDR2 is FYNNEI. The CDR3 is 13 residues long. Profiled with immunoSEQ multiplex PCR; TCRdb holds only in-frame clones, not every one. The profile covers about 140,000 clones, with roughly 80% appearing a single time and under 25% taken by the ten largest. The origin of this receptor is a woman aged 50 to 60 with renal cell carcinoma. This rearrangement joins TRBV2 to TRBJ1-4, with D maybe TRBD1 (5 bases). The sample was blood, taken from a patient whose treatment included radiotherapy and nephrectomy. This CDR3 is CASSEVNLIGASF. The CDR3 DNA reads TGTGCCAGCAGTGAAGTCAATCTAATTGGGGCCTCTTTT.